What follows is one T cell receptor beta chain and its context. The source of the sample is a study of blood T cell repertoires in COVID-19. Study in general: Samples came from the United States, Italy and Spain, spanning acute and convalescent COVID-19. In each case, the material was cDNA or gDNA derived from T cells, B-cell-depleted T cells, or PBMCs.

In the original analysis: For nucleated cells, counts were estimated from reference gene primer amplification. TCRdb's copy holds only in-frame clones and misses some; the assay was immunoSEQ multiplex PCR. Clone size and the V and J calls come from that table; the DNA yielded D and trimming. The sample includes about 14,000 clones, 70% to 85% of them seen just once. The V gene end was trimmed by 9 bases and the J gene end by 7 bases; junction bases not matched to a gene: 15. The germline CDR1 and CDR2 sequences are KGHDR and SFDVKD. The CDR3 is made up of 16 amino acids. The sequencing sample was made of peripheral blood. This chain links TRBV24-1 with TRBJ2-2; 8 nucleotides match TRBD1. The TCR was taken from a woman aged 50 to 60 with active or convalescent COVID-19. The CDR3 spells CATRSGATGEYGELFF. DNA of the CDR3: TGTGCCACCCGGTCGGGGGCGACAGGGGAGTACGGGGAGCTGTTTTTT.